The 21 T cell receptor beta chains reported below all come from one sample, sequenced in a study of blood T cell repertoires in COVID-19. The repertoire was sequenced with immunoSEQ multiplex PCR; TCRdb's copy has only in-frame clones and lacks some. Here the sample spans about 50,000 clones, more than 75% being singletons. What was sequenced was peripheral blood. These TCRs come from an older woman with acute or convalescent COVID-19.

This clone was recorded only once. The chain couples TRBV4-1 to TRBJ1-5; TRBD1 might be the D (6 bases). Trimming removed 6 bases from V and 9 bases from J, with 12 bases in between. The germline CDR1 and CDR2 sequences are MGHRA and YSYEKL. CDR3 length: 12 residues. The CDR3 here is CASSKTGGPQHF. CDR3 sequence (DNA): TGCGCCAGCAGTAAGACAGGCGGGCCCCAGCATTTT.

The sample holds one count of this clone. J is TRBJ1-3 and V is TRBV5-8; D unclear. The length of the CDR3 is 14 residues. Germline CDR1 reads SGHTS; CDR2 reads YDEGEE. The V and J ends lost 0 bases and 2 bases respectively, with 6 bases between them. CDR3 protein: CASSLAGAGNTIYF. CDR3 sequence (DNA): TGTGCCAGCAGCTTGGCCGGGGCTGGAAACACCATATATTTT. Together with reference TRBV5-8 and TRBJ1-3, the CDR3 gives the full variable domain: EAGVTQSPTHLIKTRGQQATLRCSPISGHTSVYWYQQALGLGLQFLLWYDEGEERNRGNFPPRFSGRQFPNYSSELNVNALELEDSALYLCASSLAGAGNTIYFGEGSWLTVV.

V gene TRBV30 combines with J gene TRBJ1-2; 9 bases match TRBD1. The CDR3 consists of 15 residues. Trimming took 2 bases from V and 2 from J; bases not matched to a gene: 6. Germline V gives CDR1 GTSNPN, CDR2 SVGIG (reference sequence). CDR3 sequence: CAWSRDRAKNYGYTF. CDR3 DNA sequence: TGTGCCTGGAGTAGGGACAGGGCGAAAAACTATGGCTACACCTTC. Together with reference TRBV30 and TRBJ1-2, the CDR3 gives the full variable domain: SQTIHQWPATLVQPVGSPLSLECTVEGTSNPNLYWYRQAAGRGLQLLFYSVGIGQISSEVPQNLSASRPQDRQFILSSKKLLLSDSGFYLCAWSRDRAKNYGYTFGSGTRLTVV.

This chain connects TRBV4-1 to TRBJ1-2; 9 bases align to TRBD1. There are 14 residues in the CDR3. Unmatched junction bases numbered 9, after V lost 6 bases and J lost 7 bases. CDR1 is MGHRA and CDR2 is YSYEKL in the germline V gene. The CDR3 is CASSRDRGRGGYTF. For the CDR3, the DNA is TGCGCCAGCAGTCGAGACAGGGGGAGAGGTGGCTACACCTTC.

The J gene is TRBJ2-7, the V gene TRBV6-5, with D perhaps matching TRBD2 (6 bases). The CDR3 totals 14 residues. V shed 8 bases and J shed 4 bases, with 18 bases lying between them. Germline V lookup: CDR1 MNHEY, CDR2 SVGAGI. The CDR3 loop is CASQGPGEGYEQYF. In DNA form, the CDR3 reads TGTGCCAGCCAAGGGCCGGGGGAAGGATACGAGCAGTACTTC.

V and J are TRBV7-9 and TRBJ1-6; 7 bases map to TRBD1. Losses at the gene ends were 5 bases for V and 7 bases for J; bases not matched to a gene: 8. The CDR3 spans 15 residues. Germline-derived CDR1 and CDR2 are SEHNR and FQNEAQ (reference sequence). Here the CDR3 reads CASSPQGQPNSPLHF. CDR3 sequence (DNA): TGTGCCAGCAGCCCCCAGGGACAGCCCAATTCACCCCTCCACTTT. The complete variable domain, with remaining parts taken from reference TRBV7-9 and TRBJ1-6, reads DTGVSQNPRHKITKRGQNVTFRCDPISEHNRLYWYRQTLGQGPEFLTYFQNEAQLEKSRLLSDRFSAERPKGSFSTLEIQRTEQGDSAMYLCASSPQGQPNSPLHFGNGTRLTVT.

The V call is TRBV9, the J call TRBJ1-2; D is undetermined. Germline CDR1 and CDR2: SGDLS and YYNGEE. The CDR3 runs 14 residues. Trimming cost V 0 bases and J 5 bases, with 11 bases left between them. For the CDR3, the DNA is TGTGCCAGCAGCGTAGGACAAGGATCTTATGGCTACACCTTC. Residues: CASSVGQGSYGYTF.

This clone was picked up one time. The V call is TRBV18, the J call TRBJ2-7; 8 positions match TRBD2. The CDR3 runs 14 residues. The V gene's germline CDR1 is KGHSH and CDR2 LQKENI. V trimming: 2 bases; J trimming: 3 bases; junction bases outside the gene matches: 3. The CDR3 DNA reads TGTGCCAGCTCACCAAAAACTAGCGGCTACGAGCAGTACTTC. As protein: CASSPKTSGYEQYF.

On this clone: Different DNA sequences within this sample yield the same CDR3. V is TRBV24-1 and J is TRBJ1-1, with D maybe TRBD1 (5 bases). CDR1 and CDR2 from the germline V gene are KGHDR and SFDVKD. V lost 10 bases to trimming and J lost 1 base, with 12 bases between them. CDR3 length: 13 amino acids. The CDR3 DNA is TGTGCCACTTCCGGGGGGGGGAACACTGAAGCTTTCTTT. It encodes CATSGGGNTEAFF.

This chain uses TRBV24-1 with TRBJ2-2; TRBD2 might be the D (5 bases). CDR1 KGHDR and CDR2 SFDVKD come from the germline V gene. The length of the CDR3 is 14 residues. Trimming removed 6 bases from V and 0 bases from J, with 7 bases in between. CDR3 loop: CATSRTSNTGELFF. CDR3 coding DNA: TGTGCCACCAGTCGGACTTCGAACACCGGGGAGCTGTTTTTT.

The chain couples TRBV6-5 to TRBJ1-2, with D unresolved. Per the germline V gene, CDR1 is MNHEY and CDR2 is SVGAGI. The V end lost 8 bases, the J end lost 2 bases, and 12 bases lay between the germline ends. This CDR3 has 13 residues. CDR3 region: CASAPVRNYGYTF. DNA for the CDR3: TGTGCCAGCGCCCCGGTGAGAAACTATGGCTACACCTTC.

The genes are TRBV28 and TRBJ2-7; TRBD1 agrees at 11 bases. CDR1 is MDHEN and CDR2 is SYDVKM in the germline V gene. Losses at the gene ends were 3 bases for V and 2 bases for J; bases not matched to a gene: 6. CDR3 length equals 16 residues. DNA for the CDR3: TGTGCCAGCAGTTTTAAACCGGGACAGGGGGCCTACGAGCAGTACTTC. It specifies CASSFKPGQGAYEQYF.

The chain has TRBV4-1 and TRBJ1-3; 7 bases map to TRBD1. Germline values: CDR1 MGHRA, CDR2 YSYEKL. The CDR3 consists of 18 residues. Unmatched junction bases numbered 10, after V lost 2 bases and J lost 0 bases. The CDR3 loop is CASSQSPSGQLSGNTIYF. DNA for the CDR3: TGCGCCAGCAGCCAATCCCCCTCGGGACAGCTCTCTGGAAACACCATATATTTT.

To note about this clone: The limits of the CDR3 on the DNA are not certain, so only TCRdb's listed CDR3 is given. The chain uses TRBV15 and TRBJ1-3; the table gives TRBD1 as D, unverified against the DNA. The CDR3 is 14 amino acids in total, end residues counted. In germline, CDR1 is LNHNV, CDR2 YYDKDF (reference sequence). CDR3 residues: CATSGYRDQTPYIF.

The chain combines TRBV18 with TRBJ2-1; TRBD2 aligns across 12 bases. V gave up 6 bases and J gave up 1 base; unmatched junction bases: 4. This CDR3 contains 16 residues. Germline CDR1 KGHSH, CDR2 LQKENI. CDR3 loop: CASSSTSGRSYNEQFF. CDR3 bases: TGTGCCAGCTCGTCCACTAGCGGGAGGTCCTACAATGAGCAGTTCTTC.

This rearrangement joins TRBV4-1 to TRBJ2-7, with D possibly matching TRBD2 (6 bases). Germline loops: CDR1 MGHRA, CDR2 YSYEKL. The CDR3 totals 16 residues. V dropped 0 bases and J dropped 6 bases, with 18 bases sitting between them. CDR3 bases: TGCGCCAGCAGCCAAGATCCTTCCGGGAGCCCGTTCGAGCAGTACTTC. This gives the protein CASSQDPSGSPFEQYF.

The chain links TRBV24-1 to TRBJ2-1; D is possibly TRBD2 (7 bases). CDR1 and CDR2 (germline): KGHDR, SFDVKD. Between the trimmed V and J ends, which lost 5 bases and 8 bases, there was a span of 21 bases. This CDR3 spans 16 amino acids. CDR3 protein: CATSGRPMGGPDEQFF. The CDR3 DNA follows: TGTGCCACCAGTGGCCGTCCGATGGGGGGGCCGGATGAGCAGTTCTTC.

This rearrangement joins TRBV2 to TRBJ1-1, with 8 bases fitting TRBD1. Germline values: CDR1 SNHLY, CDR2 FYNNEI. The ends lost 7 bases at V and 0 bases at J; junction bases unmatched: 4. This CDR3 is built from 14 residues. The CDR3 DNA reads as TGTGCCAGCACCTACAGGGGGTTGAACACTGAAGCTTTCTTT. Its protein product is CASTYRGLNTEAFF.

The chain links TRBV28 to TRBJ1-5; D is unclear. CDR1 MDHEN and CDR2 SYDVKM come from the germline V gene. The CDR3 has 15 amino acids. V lost 6 bases and J lost 2, with 14 bases in between. CDR3 amino acids: CASSILVPGNQPQHF. CDR3 nucleotides: TGTGCCAGCAGCATCCTTGTCCCGGGCAATCAGCCCCAGCATTTT.

The chain carries TRBV18 and TRBJ2-7, with a possible D match to TRBD1 (6 bases). This CDR3 has 13 residues. CDR1 is KGHSH and CDR2 is LQKENI in the germline V gene. With 6 bases removed from V and 2 bases from J, the gap between germline ends came to 11 bases. The CDR3 bases are TGTGCCAGCTCCTCGGGACATACCTACGAGCAGTACTTC. Encoded protein: CASSSGHTYEQYF.

CDR3 residues: CASRREAGELFF. The CDR3 nucleotides are TGTGCCAGCAGGCGGGAGGCCGGGGAGCTGTTTTTT. This chain connects TRBV2 to TRBJ2-2; 8 bases map to TRBD2. This CDR3 contains 12 residues. Germline values: CDR1 SNHLY, CDR2 FYNNEI. Unmatched junction bases numbered 0, after V lost 6 bases and J lost 6 bases.